This T cell receptor beta chain comes out of a study of CD8 T cells in ankylosing spondylitis. Study-level results: According to the report, clones linked to the disease were significantly enriched in matched synovial fluid samples taken from ankylosing spondylitis patients. There were earlier reports of some motif variants in reactive arthritis synovial fluid and blood. Within ankylosing spondylitis blood, a TCR beta motif made up of seven to nine highly homologous variants appeared to be characteristic.

Scientists made TCR beta libraries using quantitative 5'-RACE with molecular barcodes. TCRdb redid the calling of the 5' RACE reads with MiXCR, one entry per CDR3 protein. The table shows approximately 550,000 distinct CDR3 sequences, with about 12% occurring only once. CDR3 length equals 12 residues. V lost 3 bases and J 4 bases, leaving 9 bases between the germline ends. Germline V gives CDR1 SQVTM, CDR2 ANQGSEA. A note on this clonotype: What it recognizes is unknown.

The sequenced sample was blood, either unsorted or a sorted T cell fraction (not recorded which). The source of this sequence is a male donor with ankylosing spondylitis. The chain uses TRBV29-1 and TRBJ1-1, with no clear D. CDR3 protein: CSVDLGGTEAFF. The CDR3 DNA follows: TGCAGCGTTGATCTAGGAGGCACTGAAGCTTTCTTT. Together with reference TRBV29-1 and TRBJ1-1, the CDR3 gives the full variable domain: SAVISQKPSRDICQRGTSLTIQCQVDSQVTMMFWYRQQPGQSLTLIATANQGSEATYESGFVIDKFPISRPNLTFSTLTVSNMSPEDSSIYLCSVDLGGTEAFFGQGTRLTVV.